This T cell receptor (beta chain) was retrieved from a study of cytomegalovirus exposure and HLA in healthy donors. TCRdb keeps only in-frame clones here, not all; method: immunoSEQ multiplex PCR. The table has around 120,000 clones, approximately 90% seen once; the top ten hold 1.5% to 2%. This clone was recorded only once. The V and J ends lost 1 base and 5 bases respectively, with 9 bases between them. Germline V gene data show CDR1 as SQVTM and CDR2 as ANQGSEA. The CDR3 loop spans 13 amino acids. This sequence was found in a man between 18 and 35 years old in good health and CMV-seronegative. The chain carries TRBV29-1 and TRBJ2-1; possibly TRBD1 for D (6 bases). The material sequenced was PBMCs. DNA for the CDR3: TGCAGCGTTGAAGCAGGGGTCCACAATGAGCAGTTCTTC. Its translation is CSVEAGVHNEQFF.